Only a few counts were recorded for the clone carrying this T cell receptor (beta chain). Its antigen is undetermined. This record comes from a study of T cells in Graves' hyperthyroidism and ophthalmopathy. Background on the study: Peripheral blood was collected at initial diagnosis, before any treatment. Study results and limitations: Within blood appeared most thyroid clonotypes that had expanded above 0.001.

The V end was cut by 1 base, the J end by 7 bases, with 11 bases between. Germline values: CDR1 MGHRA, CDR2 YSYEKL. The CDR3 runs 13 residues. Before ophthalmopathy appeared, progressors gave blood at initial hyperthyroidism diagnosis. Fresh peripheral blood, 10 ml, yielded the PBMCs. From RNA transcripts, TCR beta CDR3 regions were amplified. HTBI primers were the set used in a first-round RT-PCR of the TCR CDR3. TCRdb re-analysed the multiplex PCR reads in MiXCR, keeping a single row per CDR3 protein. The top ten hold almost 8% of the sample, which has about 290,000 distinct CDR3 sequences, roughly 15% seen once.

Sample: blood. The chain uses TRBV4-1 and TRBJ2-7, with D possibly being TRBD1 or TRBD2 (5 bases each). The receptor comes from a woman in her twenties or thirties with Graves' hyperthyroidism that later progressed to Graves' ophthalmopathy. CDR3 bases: TGCGCCAGCAGCCAAGTGGGGACCGGGGAGCAGTACTTC. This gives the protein CASSQVGTGEQYF.